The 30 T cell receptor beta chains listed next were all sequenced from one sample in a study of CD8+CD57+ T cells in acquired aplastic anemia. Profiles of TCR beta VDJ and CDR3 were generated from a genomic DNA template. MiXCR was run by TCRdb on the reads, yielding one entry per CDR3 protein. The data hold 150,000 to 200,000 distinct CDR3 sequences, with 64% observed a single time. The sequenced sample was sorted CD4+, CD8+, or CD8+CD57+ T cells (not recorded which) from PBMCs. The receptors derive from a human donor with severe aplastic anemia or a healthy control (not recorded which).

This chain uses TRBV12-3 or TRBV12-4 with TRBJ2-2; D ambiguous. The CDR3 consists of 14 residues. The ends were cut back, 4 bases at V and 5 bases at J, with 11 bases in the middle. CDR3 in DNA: TGTGCCAGCAGTTCCAGGTATAATACCGGGGAGCTGTTTTTT. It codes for CASSSRYNTGELFF.

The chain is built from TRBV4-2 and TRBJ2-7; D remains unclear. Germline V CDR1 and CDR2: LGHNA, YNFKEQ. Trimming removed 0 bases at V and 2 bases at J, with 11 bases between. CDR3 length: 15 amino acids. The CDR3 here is CASSQERQETYEQYF. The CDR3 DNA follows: TGTGCCAGCAGCCAAGAGCGGCAGGAGACCTACGAGCAGTACTTC.

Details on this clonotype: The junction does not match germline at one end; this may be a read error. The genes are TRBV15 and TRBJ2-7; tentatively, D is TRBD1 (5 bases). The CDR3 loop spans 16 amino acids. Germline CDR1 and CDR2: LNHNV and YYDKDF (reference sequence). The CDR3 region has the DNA TGTGCCACCAGCAGAGATTCAGGGATCCCTGCTTACGGGCAGTACTTC. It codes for CATSRDSGIPAYGQYF. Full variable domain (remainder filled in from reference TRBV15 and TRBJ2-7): DAMVIQNPRYQVTQFGKPVTLSCSQTLNHNVMYWYQQKSSQAPKLLFHYYDKDFNNEADTPDNFQSRRPNTSFCFLDIRSPGLGDTAMYLCATSRDSGIPAYGQYFGPGTRLTVT.

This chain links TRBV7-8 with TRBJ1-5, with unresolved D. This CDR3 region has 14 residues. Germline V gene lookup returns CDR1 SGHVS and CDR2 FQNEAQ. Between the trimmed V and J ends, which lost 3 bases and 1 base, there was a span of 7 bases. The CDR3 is CASSFEESNQPQHF. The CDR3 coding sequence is TGTGCCAGCAGCTTCGAGGAGAGCAATCAGCCCCAGCATTTT. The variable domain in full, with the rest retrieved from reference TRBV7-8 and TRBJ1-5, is GAGVSQSPRYKVAKRGQDVALRCDPISGHVSLFWYQQALGQGPEFLTYFQNEAQLDKSGLPSDRFFAERPEGSVSTLKIQRTQQEDSAVYLCASSFEESNQPQHFGDGTRLSIL.

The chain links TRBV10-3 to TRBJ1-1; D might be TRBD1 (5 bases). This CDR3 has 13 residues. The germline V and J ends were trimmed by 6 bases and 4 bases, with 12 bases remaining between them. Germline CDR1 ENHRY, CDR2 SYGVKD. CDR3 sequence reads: CAISLSGGTEAFF. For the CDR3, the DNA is TGTGCCATCAGCCTCAGCGGGGGCACTGAAGCTTTCTTT.

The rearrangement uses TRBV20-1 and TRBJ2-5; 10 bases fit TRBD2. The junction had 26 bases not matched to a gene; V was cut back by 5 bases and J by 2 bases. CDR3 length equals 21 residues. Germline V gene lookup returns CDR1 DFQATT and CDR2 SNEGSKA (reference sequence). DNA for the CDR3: TGCAGTGCTTGGGGAGATGGAATATCCTACGAGCGGGGGGGCCCTCAAGAGACCCAGTACTTC. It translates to CSAWGDGISYERGGPQETQYF.

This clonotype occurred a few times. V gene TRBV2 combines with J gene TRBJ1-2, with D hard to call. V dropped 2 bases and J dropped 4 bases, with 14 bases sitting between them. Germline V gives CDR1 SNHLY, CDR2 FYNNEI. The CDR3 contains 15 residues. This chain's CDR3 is CASSELKSRAYGYTF. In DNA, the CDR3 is TGTGCCAGCAGTGAATTGAAATCTAGGGCCTATGGCTACACCTTC. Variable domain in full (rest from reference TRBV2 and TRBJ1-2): EPEVTQTPSHQVTQMGQEVILRCVPISNHLYFYWYRQILGQKVEFLVSFYNNEISEKSEIFDDQFSVERPDGSNFTLKIRSTKLEDSAMYFCASSELKSRAYGYTFGSGTRLTVV.

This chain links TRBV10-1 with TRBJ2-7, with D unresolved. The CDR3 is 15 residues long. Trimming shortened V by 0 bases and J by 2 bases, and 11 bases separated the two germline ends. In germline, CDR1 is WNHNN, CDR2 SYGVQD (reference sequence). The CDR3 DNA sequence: TGCGCCAGCAGTGAGTCGGGAATCTCAGCCTACGAGCAGTACTTC. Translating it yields CASSESGISAYEQYF.

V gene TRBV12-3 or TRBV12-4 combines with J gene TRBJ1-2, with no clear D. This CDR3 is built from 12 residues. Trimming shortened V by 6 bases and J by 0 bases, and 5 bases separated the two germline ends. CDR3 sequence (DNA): TGTGCCAGCAGGGAGTCTAACTATGGCTACACCTTC. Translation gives CASRESNYGYTF.

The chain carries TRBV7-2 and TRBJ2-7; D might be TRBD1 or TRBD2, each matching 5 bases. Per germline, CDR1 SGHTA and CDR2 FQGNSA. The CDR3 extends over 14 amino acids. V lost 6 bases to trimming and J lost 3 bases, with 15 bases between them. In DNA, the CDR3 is TGTGCCAGCAGTCGACGGGACGGGGACTACGAGCAGTACTTC. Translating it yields CASSRRDGDYEQYF.

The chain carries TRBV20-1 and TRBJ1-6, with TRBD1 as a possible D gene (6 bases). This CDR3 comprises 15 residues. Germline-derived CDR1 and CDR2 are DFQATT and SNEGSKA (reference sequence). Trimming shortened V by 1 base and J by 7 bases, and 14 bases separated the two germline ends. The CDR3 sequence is CSARVLGGTNSPLHF. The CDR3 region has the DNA TGCAGTGCTAGAGTCCTAGGGGGGACCAATTCACCCCTCCACTTT.

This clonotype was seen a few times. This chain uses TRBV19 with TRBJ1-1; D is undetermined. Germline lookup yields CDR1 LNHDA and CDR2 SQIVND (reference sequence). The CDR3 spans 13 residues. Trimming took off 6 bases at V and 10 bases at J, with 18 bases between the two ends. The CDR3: CASSNLGRFGAFF. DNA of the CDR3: TGTGCCAGTAGCAATTTGGGGAGGTTTGGAGCTTTCTTT.

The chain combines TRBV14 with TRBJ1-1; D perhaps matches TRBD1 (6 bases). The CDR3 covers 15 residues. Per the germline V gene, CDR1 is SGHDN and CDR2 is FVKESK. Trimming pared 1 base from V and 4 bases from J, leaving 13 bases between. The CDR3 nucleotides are TGTGCCAGCAGCCAAGGTCGAGGGGGAAGCACTGAAGCTTTCTTT. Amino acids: CASSQGRGGSTEAFF.

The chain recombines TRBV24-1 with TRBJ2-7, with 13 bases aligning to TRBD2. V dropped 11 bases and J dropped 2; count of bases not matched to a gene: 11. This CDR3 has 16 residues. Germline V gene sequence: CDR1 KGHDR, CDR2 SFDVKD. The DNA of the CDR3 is TGTGCCAGCAGCTCCCGACTAGCGGGGGGCCCCTACGAGCAGTACTTC. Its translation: CASSSRLAGGPYEQYF.

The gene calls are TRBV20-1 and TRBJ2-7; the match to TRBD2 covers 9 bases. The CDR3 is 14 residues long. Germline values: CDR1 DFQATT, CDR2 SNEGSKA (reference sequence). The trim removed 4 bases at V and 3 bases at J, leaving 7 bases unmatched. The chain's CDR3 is CSATVRGRVYEQYF. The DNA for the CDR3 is TGCAGTGCTACAGTCCGCGGGAGGGTCTACGAGCAGTACTTC.

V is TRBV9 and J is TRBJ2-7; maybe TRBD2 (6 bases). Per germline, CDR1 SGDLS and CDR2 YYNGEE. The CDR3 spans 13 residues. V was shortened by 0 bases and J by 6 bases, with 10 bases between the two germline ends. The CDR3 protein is CASSVAGDGEQYF. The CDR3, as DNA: TGTGCCAGCAGCGTAGCGGGGGACGGCGAGCAGTACTTC.

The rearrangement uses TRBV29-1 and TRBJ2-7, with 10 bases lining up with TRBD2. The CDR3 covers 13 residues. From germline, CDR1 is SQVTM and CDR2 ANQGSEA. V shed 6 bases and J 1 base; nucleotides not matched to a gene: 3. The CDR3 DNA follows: TGCAGCGTCCTAGCGGGAGATTCCTACGAGCAGTACTTC. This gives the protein CSVLAGDSYEQYF.

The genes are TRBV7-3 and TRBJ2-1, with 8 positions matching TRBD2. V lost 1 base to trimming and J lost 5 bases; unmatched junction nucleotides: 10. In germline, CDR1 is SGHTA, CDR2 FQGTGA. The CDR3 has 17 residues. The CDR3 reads CASSLNVFGRDHNEQFF. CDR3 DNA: TGTGCCAGCAGCTTAAATGTTTTCGGGAGGGACCACAATGAGCAGTTCTTC.

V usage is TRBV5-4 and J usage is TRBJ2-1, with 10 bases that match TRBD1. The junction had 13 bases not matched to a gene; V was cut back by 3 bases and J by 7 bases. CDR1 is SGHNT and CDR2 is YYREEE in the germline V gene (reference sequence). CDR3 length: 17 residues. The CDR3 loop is CASSSPAGTGDGNEQFF. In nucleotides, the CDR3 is TGTGCCAGCAGCTCCCCGGCCGGGACAGGGGACGGGAATGAGCAGTTCTTC.

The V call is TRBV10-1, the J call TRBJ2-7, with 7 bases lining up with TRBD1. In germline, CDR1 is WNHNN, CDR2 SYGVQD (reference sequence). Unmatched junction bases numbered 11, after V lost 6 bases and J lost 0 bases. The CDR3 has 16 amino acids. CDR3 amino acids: CASSEPGQSYSYEQYF. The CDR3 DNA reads TGCGCCAGCAGCGAGCCGGGACAGTCGTACTCCTACGAGCAGTACTTC.

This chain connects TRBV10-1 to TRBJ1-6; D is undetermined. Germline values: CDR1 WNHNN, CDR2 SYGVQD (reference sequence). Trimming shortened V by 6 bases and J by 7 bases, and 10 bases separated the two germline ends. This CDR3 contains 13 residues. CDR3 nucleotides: TGCGCCAGCAGCGCGGGGTACAATTCACCCCTCCACTTT. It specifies CASSAGYNSPLHF.

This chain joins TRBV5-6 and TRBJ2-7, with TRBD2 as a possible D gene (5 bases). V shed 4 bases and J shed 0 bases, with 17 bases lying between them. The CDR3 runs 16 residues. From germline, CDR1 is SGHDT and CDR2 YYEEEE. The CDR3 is CASSARTMGDSYEQYF. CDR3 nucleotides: TGTGCCAGCAGCGCCCGGACGATGGGAGACTCCTACGAGCAGTACTTC.

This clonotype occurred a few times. CDR3 sequence (DNA): TGTGCCAGCAGACCCCTTTATTTCGACCGGGACAGGGGCCCCTTAAGCGCCTACGAGCAGTACTTC. This gives the protein CASRPLYFDRDRGPLSAYEQYF. The rearrangement joins TRBV6-5 to TRBJ2-7; 10 nucleotides line up with TRBD1. Germline CDR1 MNHEY, CDR2 SVGAGI. Trimming cost V 6 bases and J 2 bases; bases outside gene matches: 28. This CDR3 is 22 amino acids long.

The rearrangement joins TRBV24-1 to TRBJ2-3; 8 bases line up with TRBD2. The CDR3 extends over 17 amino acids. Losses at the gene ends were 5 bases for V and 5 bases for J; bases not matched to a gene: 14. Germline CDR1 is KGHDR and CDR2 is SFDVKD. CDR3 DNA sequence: TGTGCCACCAGTGTGGTAGCGGGATCCCTAGCAAGAGATACGCAGTATTTT. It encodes CATSVVAGSLARDTQYF.

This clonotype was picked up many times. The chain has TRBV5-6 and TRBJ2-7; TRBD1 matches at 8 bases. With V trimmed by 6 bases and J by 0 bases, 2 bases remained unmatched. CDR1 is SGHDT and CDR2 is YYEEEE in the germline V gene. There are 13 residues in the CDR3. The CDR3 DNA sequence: TGTGCCAGCAACGGACAGGGCTCCTACGAGCAGTACTTC. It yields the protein CASNGQGSYEQYF.

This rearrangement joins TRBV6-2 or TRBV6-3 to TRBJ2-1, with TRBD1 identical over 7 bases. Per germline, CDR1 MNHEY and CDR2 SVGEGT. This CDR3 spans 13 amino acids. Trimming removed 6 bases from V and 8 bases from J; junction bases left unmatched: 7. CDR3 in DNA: TGTGCCAGCAGCAAAACAGGGGATTATGAGCAGTTCTTC. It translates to CASSKTGDYEQFF.

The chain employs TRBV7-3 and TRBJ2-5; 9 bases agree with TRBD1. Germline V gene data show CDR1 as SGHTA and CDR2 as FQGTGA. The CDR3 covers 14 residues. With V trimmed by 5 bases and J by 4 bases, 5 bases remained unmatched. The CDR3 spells CASSRTGGVETQYF. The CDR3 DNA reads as TGTGCCAGCAGCCGTACAGGGGGCGTAGAGACCCAGTACTTC.

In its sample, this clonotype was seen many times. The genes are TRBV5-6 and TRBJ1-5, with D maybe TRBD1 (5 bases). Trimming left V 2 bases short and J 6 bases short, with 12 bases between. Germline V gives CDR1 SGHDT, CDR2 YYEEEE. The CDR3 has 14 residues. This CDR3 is CASSFSSGGQPQHF. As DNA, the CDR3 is TGTGCCAGCAGCTTTTCTTCCGGGGGTCAGCCCCAGCATTTT.

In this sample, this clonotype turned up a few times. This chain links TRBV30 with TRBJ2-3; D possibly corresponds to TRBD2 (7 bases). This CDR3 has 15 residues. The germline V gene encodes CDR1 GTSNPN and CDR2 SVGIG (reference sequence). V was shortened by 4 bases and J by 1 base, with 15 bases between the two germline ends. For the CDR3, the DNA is TGTGCCTGGATCAACGAGGGGGGGGGCACAGATACGCAGTATTTT. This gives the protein CAWINEGGGTDTQYF.

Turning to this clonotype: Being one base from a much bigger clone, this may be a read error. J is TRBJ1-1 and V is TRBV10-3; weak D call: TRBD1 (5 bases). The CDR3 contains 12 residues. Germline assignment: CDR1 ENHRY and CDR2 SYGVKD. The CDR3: CATDPGNTEASF. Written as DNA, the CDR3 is TGTGCCACCGATCCAGGGAACACTGAAGCTTCCTTT.